Listed below are T cell receptor beta chains from one sample, sequenced in a study of stem cell transplantation in POMP-related autoinflammatory disease. Some clones are missing from TCRdb's copy, which holds only in-frame ones; the method was immunoSEQ multiplex PCR. The table lists roughly 70,000 clones, roughly 93% of them singletons. Sample: CD4+ T cells from PBMCs, taken after stem cell transplantation. The source of these receptors is a human patient with POMP-related autoinflammation and immune dysregulation (PRAID). The graft donor may be the source of some T cells. Each CDR3 is given with its conserved first and last residue. D genes are given only for firm matches. Clone size appears in some rows only: once, few, many, or a class for an expanded clone.

d_call,v_call,clone_size,j_call,cdr3_aa,cdr3_nt
.,TRBV6-5,.,TRBJ2-1,CASSPEGYEQFF,TGTGCCAGTTCCCCCGAAGGGTATGAGCAGTTCTTC
.,TRBV3-1/TRBV3-2,once,TRBJ2-1,CASSQDLSEYEQFF,TGTGCCAGCAGCCAAGATTTGTCGGAGTATGAGCAGTTCTTC
.,TRBV7-9,few,TRBJ1-1,CASSREVANTEAFF,TGTGCCAGCAGCCGGGAAGTAGCGAACACTGAAGCTTTCTTT
TRBD1,TRBV28,.,TRBJ2-5,CASSSIRGAGQGQETQYF,TGTGCCAGCAGTTCAATCCGTGGGGCAGGACAGGGGCAAGAGACCCAGTACTTC
.,TRBV6-1,.,TRBJ2-7,CASSENYWGYEQYF,TGTGCCAGCAGTGAAAATTACTGGGGCTACGAGCAGTACTTC
.,TRBV3-1/TRBV3-2,.,TRBJ1-2,CASRPDGNYGYTF,TGTGCCAGCAGGCCGGACGGGAACTATGGCTACACCTTC
.,TRBV11-1,.,TRBJ2-5,CASTRRVPGSQETQYF,TGTGCCAGCACCCGGAGGGTCCCGGGCTCCCAAGAGACCCAGTACTTC
TRBD1,TRBV5-6,.,TRBJ2-5,CASSPTGTEETQYF,TGTGCCAGCAGCCCAACCGGGACAGAAGAGACCCAGTACTTC
.,TRBV5-4,.,TRBJ2-6,CASSLIGRGGANVLTF,TGTGCCAGCAGCTTGATTGGCAGAGGTGGGGCCAACGTCCTGACTTTC
.,TRBV2,.,TRBJ2-2,CASSETGPTGELFF,TGTGCCAGCAGTGAAACCGGGCCCACCGGGGAGCTGTTTTTT
.,TRBV5-1,.,TRBJ2-2,CASSLLRVATGELFF,TGCGCCAGCAGCCTCCTCAGGGTAGCAACCGGGGAGCTGTTTTTT
.,TRBV18,.,TRBJ1-5,CASSPQYVNQPQHF,TGTGCCAGCTCACCACAATACGTCAATCAGCCCCAGCATTTT
TRBD1,TRBV5-1,.,TRBJ2-3,CASSLQGEITDTQYF,TGCGCCAGCAGCTTACAGGGGGAGATCACAGATACGCAGTATTTT
TRBD2,TRBV7-2,.,TRBJ2-3,CASSTQRGGGTDTQYF,TGTGCCAGCAGCACTCAGCGGGGGGGCGGGACAGATACGCAGTATTTT
.,TRBV9,.,TRBJ2-5,CASSVVARGETQYF,TGTGCCAGCAGCGTAGTCGCTAGGGGGGAGACCCAGTACTTC
TRBD1,TRBV5-4,.,TRBJ1-3,CASSTGTVGNTIYF,TGTGCCAGCAGCACCGGGACAGTGGGAAACACCATATATTTT
.,TRBV30,.,TRBJ1-3,CAWSFWNTIYF,TGTGCCTGGAGTTTCTGGAACACCATATATTTT
.,TRBV29-1,.,TRBJ2-7,CSVEMGQGPYEQYF,TGCAGCGTTGAAATGGGGCAGGGACCTTACGAGCAGTACTTC
.,TRBV28,.,TRBJ1-1,CASSPTGRRNTEAFF,TGTGCCAGCAGTCCGACAGGCCGGCGGAACACTGAAGCTTTCTTT
.,TRBV18,.,TRBJ2-7,CASSPPRGTPRHEQYF,TGTGCCAGCTCACCACCAAGAGGAACACCCAGGCACGAGCAGTACTTC
.,TRBV15,.,TRBJ2-6,CATSPTQGYVSGANVLTF,TGTGCCACCAGCCCGACCCAGGGCTACGTCTCTGGGGCCAACGTCCTGACTTTC
.,TRBV18,.,TRBJ1-5,CASSQGTGGNQPQHF,TGTGCCAGCTCACAAGGGACGGGCGGCAATCAGCCCCAGCATTTT
.,TRBV10-3,.,TRBJ2-1,CAISLFNEQFF,TGTGCCATCAGCCTGTTCAATGAGCAGTTCTTC
TRBD2,TRBV5-1,.,TRBJ2-5,CASSPGTSLWETQYF,TGCGCCAGCAGCCCCGGGACTAGTTTATGGGAGACCCAGTACTTC
.,TRBV6-5,.,TRBJ2-4,CASSYSIRAKNIQYF,TGTGCCAGCAGTTACTCGATCCGAGCCAAAAACATTCAGTACTTC
.,TRBV18,.,TRBJ1-2,CASSPPGGGYTF,TGTGCCAGCTCACCACCCGGGGGAGGCTACACCTTC
TRBD2,TRBV14,.,TRBJ2-5,CASSRTSSETQYF,TGTGCCAGCAGCCGGACTAGTAGTGAGACCCAGTACTTC
TRBD2,TRBV11-2,.,TRBJ2-1,CASSQDLRTSGDPYNEQFF,TGTGCCAGCAGCCAAGATTTAAGGACTAGCGGGGATCCCTACAATGAGCAGTTCTTC
.,TRBV18,.,TRBJ2-5,CASSPPGVETQYF,TGTGCCAGCTCACCACCAGGGGTCGAGACCCAGTACTTC
.,TRBV19,.,TRBJ2-7,CASSIVLAASYEQYF,TGTGCCAGTAGTATAGTCCTAGCTGCATCCTACGAGCAGTACTTC
TRBD2,TRBV7-9,.,TRBJ2-1,CASSLVPSGNEQFF,TGTGCCAGCAGCTTAGTTCCTAGCGGGAATGAGCAGTTCTTC
.,TRBV6-6,.,TRBJ1-3,CASSATRQFSGNTIYF,TGTGCCAGCAGTGCTACCCGACAGTTCTCTGGAAACACCATATATTTT